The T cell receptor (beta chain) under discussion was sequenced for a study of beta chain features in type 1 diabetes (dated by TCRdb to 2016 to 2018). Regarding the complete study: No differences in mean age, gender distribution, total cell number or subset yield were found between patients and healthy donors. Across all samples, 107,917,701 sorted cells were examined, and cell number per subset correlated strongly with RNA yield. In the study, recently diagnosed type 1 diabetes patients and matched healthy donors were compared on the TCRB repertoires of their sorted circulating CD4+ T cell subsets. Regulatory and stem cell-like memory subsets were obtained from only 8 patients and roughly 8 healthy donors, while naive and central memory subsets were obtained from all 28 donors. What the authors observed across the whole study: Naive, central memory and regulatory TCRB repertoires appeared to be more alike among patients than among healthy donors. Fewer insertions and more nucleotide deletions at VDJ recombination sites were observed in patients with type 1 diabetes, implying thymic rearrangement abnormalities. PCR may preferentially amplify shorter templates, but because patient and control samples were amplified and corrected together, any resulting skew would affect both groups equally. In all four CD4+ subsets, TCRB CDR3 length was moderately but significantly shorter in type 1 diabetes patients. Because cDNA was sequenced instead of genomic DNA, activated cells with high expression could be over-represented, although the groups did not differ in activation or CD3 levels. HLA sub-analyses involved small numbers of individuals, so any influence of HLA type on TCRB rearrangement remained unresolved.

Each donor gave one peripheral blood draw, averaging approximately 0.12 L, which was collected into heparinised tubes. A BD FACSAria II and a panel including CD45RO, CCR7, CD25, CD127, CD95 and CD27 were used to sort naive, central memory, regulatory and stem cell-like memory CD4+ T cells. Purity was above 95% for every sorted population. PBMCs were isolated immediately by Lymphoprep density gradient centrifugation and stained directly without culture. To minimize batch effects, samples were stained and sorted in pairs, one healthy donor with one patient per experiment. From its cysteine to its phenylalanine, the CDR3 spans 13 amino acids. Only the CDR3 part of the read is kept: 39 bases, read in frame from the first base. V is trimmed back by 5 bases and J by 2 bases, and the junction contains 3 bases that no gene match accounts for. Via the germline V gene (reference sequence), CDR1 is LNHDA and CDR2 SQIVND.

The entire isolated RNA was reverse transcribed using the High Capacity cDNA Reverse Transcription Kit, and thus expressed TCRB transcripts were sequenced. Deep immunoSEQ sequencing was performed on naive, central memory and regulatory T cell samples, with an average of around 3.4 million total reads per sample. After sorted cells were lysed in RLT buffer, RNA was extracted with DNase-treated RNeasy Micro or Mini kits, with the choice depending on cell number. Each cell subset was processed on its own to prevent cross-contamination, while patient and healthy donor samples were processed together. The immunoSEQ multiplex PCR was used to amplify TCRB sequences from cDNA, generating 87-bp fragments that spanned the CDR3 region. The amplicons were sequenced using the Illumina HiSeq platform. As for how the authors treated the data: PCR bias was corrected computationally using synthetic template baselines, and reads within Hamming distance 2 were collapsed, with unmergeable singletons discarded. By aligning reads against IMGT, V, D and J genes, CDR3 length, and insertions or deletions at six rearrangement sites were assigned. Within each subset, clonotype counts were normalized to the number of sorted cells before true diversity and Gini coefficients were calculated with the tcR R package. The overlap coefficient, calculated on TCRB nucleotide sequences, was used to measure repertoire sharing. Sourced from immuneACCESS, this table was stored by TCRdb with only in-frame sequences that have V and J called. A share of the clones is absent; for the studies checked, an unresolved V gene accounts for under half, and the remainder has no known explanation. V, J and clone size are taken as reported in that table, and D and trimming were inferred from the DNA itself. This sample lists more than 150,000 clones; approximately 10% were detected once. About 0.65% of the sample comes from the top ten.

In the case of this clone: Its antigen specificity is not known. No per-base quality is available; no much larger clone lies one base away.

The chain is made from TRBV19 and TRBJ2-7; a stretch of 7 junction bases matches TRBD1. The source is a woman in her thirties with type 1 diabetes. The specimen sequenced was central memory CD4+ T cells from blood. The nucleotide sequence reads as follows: TGTGCCAGTAGTCGGACAGGCCCCTACGAGCAGTACTTC. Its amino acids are CASSRTGPYEQYF.